The 32 T cell receptor beta chains presented below share a single source sample, sequenced in a study of cytomegalovirus exposure and HLA in healthy donors. Sequencing was performed with immunoSEQ multiplex PCR; in TCRdb, only in-frame clones are kept and a portion is missing. This sample has over 200,000 clones, with just over 85% found just once. The specimen was PBMCs. These receptors were taken from a woman aged 18-30 years in good health and CMV-seronegative.

The V gene is TRBV5-4, the J gene TRBJ2-5; 7 bases are a match to TRBD2. Germline V gene lookup returns CDR1 SGHNT and CDR2 YYREEE (reference sequence). The CDR3 covers 14 residues. V was clipped by 4 bases and J by 0 bases; unmatched bases: 3. The CDR3 reads CASSLGGYQETQYF. The CDR3 nucleotides read TGTGCCAGCAGCCTCGGGGGGTACCAAGAGACCCAGTACTTC.

V is TRBV11-3 and J is TRBJ2-1; 9 bases map to TRBD2. Trimming cost V 4 bases and J 8 bases; bases outside gene matches: 12. CDR1 and CDR2 (germline): SGHNT, YENEEA. This CDR3 is built from 16 residues. CDR3 region: CASSYVTSGGGYEQFF. The CDR3 DNA is TGTGCCAGCAGCTACGTGACTAGCGGAGGCGGGTATGAGCAGTTCTTC. The full variable domain, its missing parts supplied by reference TRBV11-3 and TRBJ2-1, is EAGVVQSPRYKIIEKKQPVAFWCNPISGHNTLYWYLQNLGQGPELLIRYENEEAVDDSQLPKDRFSAERLKGVDSTLKIQPAELGDSAVYLCASSYVTSGGGYEQFFGPGTRLTVL.

The rearrangement links TRBV5-5 to TRBJ2-3; 7 bases agree with TRBD2. Per the germline V gene, CDR1 is SGHKS and CDR2 is YYEKEE (reference sequence). CDR3 length: 16 amino acids. V shed 2 bases and J 2 bases; nucleotides not matched to a gene: 8. The CDR3 bases are TGTGCCAGCAGCTTTATCGGGAGGCCTCTCACAGATACGCAGTATTTT. It specifies CASSFIGRPLTDTQYF.

The rearrangement joins TRBV23-1 to TRBJ2-3; TRBD1 matches 7 bases. TRBV23-1 is treated as an ORF (open reading frame) with a function not yet certain. The V and J ends lost 4 bases and 6 bases, in that order; junction bases with no gene match: 7. This CDR3 region has 14 residues. CDR3 nucleotides: TGCGCCAGCAGTCCAAAGGACAGGCTCGATACGCAGTATTTT. Protein sequence: CASSPKDRLDTQYF.

The chain joins TRBV7-2 to TRBJ2-2, with TRBD1 identical over 12 bases. The CDR3 spans 19 residues. CDR1 is SGHTA, CDR2 FQGNSA, per germline. V was clipped by 2 bases and J by 3 bases; unmatched bases: 10. CDR3 residues: CASSLSVLGTGGYTGELFF. CDR3 DNA sequence: TGTGCCAGCAGCTTATCCGTGTTAGGGACAGGGGGCTACACCGGGGAGCTGTTTTTT.

The chain combines TRBV6-5 with TRBJ1-2; 8 bases fit TRBD1. With V trimmed by 7 bases and J by 6 bases, 1 base remained unmatched. The CDR3 runs 11 residues. Per germline, CDR1 MNHEY and CDR2 SVGAGI. In nucleotides, the CDR3 is TGTGCCAGCACGACAGGGGATGGCTACACCTTC. It is translated as CASTTGDGYTF.

The rearrangement links TRBV1 to TRBJ1-1; the DNA was not used to check the table's D call, TRBD1. TRBV1 is described as a pseudogene. CDR3 length: 14 residues. CDR3: CTSSQVRVGTEAFF. CDR3 in DNA: TGCACCAGCAGCCAAGTCAGGGTTGGCACTGAAGCTTTCTTT.

The sample holds one count of this clone. The chain has TRBV7-2 and TRBJ2-7, with TRBD2 matching 10 bases. V dropped 5 bases and J dropped 0; count of bases not matched to a gene: 4. Germline CDR1 reads SGHTA; CDR2 reads FQGNSA. This CDR3 has 15 amino acids. As DNA, the CDR3 is TGTGCCAGCAGCCCCGTAGCGGGAGGCTCCTACGAGCAGTACTTC. This codes for CASSPVAGGSYEQYF.

This chain uses TRBV4-3 with TRBJ2-7, with 9 bases identical to TRBD2. Looked up from germline, CDR1 is LGHNA and CDR2 is YSLEER. J was trimmed by 2 bases and V by 1 base; bases with no gene match: 6. The CDR3 sequence is 16 residues long. Here the CDR3 reads CASSQGTSVLTYEQYF. In nucleotides, the CDR3 is TGCGCCAGCAGCCAAGGGACTAGCGTTCTAACCTACGAGCAGTACTTC.

This clone was counted a single time. The chain links TRBV4-2 to TRBJ1-1; D is perhaps TRBD1 (6 bases). CDR3 length: 14 amino acids. Germline loops: CDR1 LGHNA, CDR2 YNFKEQ. V gave up 4 bases and J gave up 0 bases, with 9 bases separating them. The DNA for the CDR3 is TGTGCCAGCAGCCGGACAGAAATGAACACTGAAGCTTTCTTT. Translation gives CASSRTEMNTEAFF.

V usage is TRBV5-4 and J usage is TRBJ1-1, with D tentatively TRBD1 (5 bases). From germline, CDR1 is SGHNT and CDR2 YYREEE (reference sequence). V was trimmed by 4 bases and J by 2 bases, leaving 9 bases between them. The CDR3 runs 13 residues. CDR3 region: CASSADSNTEAFF. The CDR3 coding sequence is TGTGCCAGCAGCGCCGACAGTAACACTGAAGCTTTCTTT.

In its sample, this clone was seen a few times. The V call is TRBV27, the J call TRBJ1-1; TRBD1 matches at 9 bases. Germline CDR1 and CDR2: MNHEY and SMNVEV (reference sequence). Losses at the gene ends were 4 bases for V and 1 base for J; bases not matched to a gene: 7. The CDR3 runs 16 residues. The DNA for the CDR3 is TGTGCCAGCAGTTCCACAGGGGGCGTGGCGAACACTGAAGCTTTCTTT. This sequence encodes CASSSTGGVANTEAFF.

The chain recombines TRBV27 with TRBJ2-5, with 7 bases identical to TRBD1. The germline V gene has CDR1 MNHEY and CDR2 SMNVEV (reference sequence). The J segment lost 7 bases and the V segment lost 5 bases, leaving 4 bases of the junction unmatched. The CDR3 is 12 amino acids. The CDR3 sequence is CASSRPGGTQYF. The CDR3 DNA follows: TGTGCCAGCAGTAGACCAGGGGGGACCCAGTACTTC.

The V call is TRBV27, the J call TRBJ2-7, with 8 bases aligning to TRBD2. V lost 2 bases, J lost 5 bases, and 8 bases stayed unmatched. The CDR3 covers 15 residues. Germline V gene sequence: CDR1 MNHEY, CDR2 SMNVEV (reference sequence). This chain's CDR3 is CASSLAASGFHEQYF. As DNA, the CDR3 is TGTGCCAGCAGTTTAGCGGCTAGCGGGTTCCACGAGCAGTACTTC.

The genes are TRBV30 and TRBJ2-3; 15 nucleotides match TRBD2. The CDR3 sequence is 15 residues long. V shed 5 bases and J 4 bases; nucleotides not matched to a gene: 4. CDR1 and CDR2 (germline): GTSNPN, SVGIG (reference sequence). This CDR3 is CAWAGLAGGSDTQYF. CDR3 DNA: TGTGCCTGGGCGGGACTAGCGGGAGGCTCAGATACGCAGTATTTT.

The chain carries TRBV7-2 and TRBJ1-5; 7 nucleotides agree with TRBD1. The germline gives CDR1 SGHTA, CDR2 FQGNSA. Trimming removed 5 bases from V and 4 bases from J; junction bases left unmatched: 8. The CDR3 runs to 15 residues. Here the CDR3 DNA reads TGTGCCAGCAGCCCGACAGGGTTAGGAAATCAGCCCCAGCATTTT. Protein product: CASSPTGLGNQPQHF.

This clone was seen just once. The gene calls are TRBV23-1 and TRBJ1-1; weak D call: TRBD1 (5 bases). Being an ORF, TRBV23-1 has a function that is uncertain. With 11 bases removed from V and 0 bases from J, the gap between germline ends came to 7 bases. This CDR3 is 11 amino acids long. The CDR3 DNA reads as TGCGCCCTGGGGCTGAACACTGAAGCTTTCTTT. Amino acid sequence: CALGLNTEAFF.

This CDR3 reads CASSLAGGKPYEQYF. The DNA for the CDR3 is TGTGCCAGCAGTCTAGCGGGAGGGAAGCCCTACGAGCAGTACTTC. This chain links TRBV28 with TRBJ2-7; 12 bases are a match to TRBD2. The CDR3 runs 15 residues. The germline CDR1 and CDR2 sequences are MDHEN and SYDVKM. V lost 5 bases, J lost 2 bases, and 4 bases stayed unmatched.

The chain recombines TRBV2 with TRBJ2-7, with D maybe TRBD1 (6 bases). The CDR3 length is 12 residues. Per the germline V gene, CDR1 is SNHLY and CDR2 is FYNNEI. V was clipped by 7 bases and J by 5 bases, with 12 bases between them. The CDR3, as DNA: TGTGCCAGCAACCAACAGGGAAACGAGCAGTACTTC. This encodes CASNQQGNEQYF. Together with reference TRBV2 and TRBJ2-7, the CDR3 gives the full variable domain: EPEVTQTPSHQVTQMGQEVILRCVPISNHLYFYWYRQILGQKVEFLVSFYNNEISEKSEIFDDQFSVERPDGSNFTLKIRSTKLEDSAMYFCASNQQGNEQYFGPGTRLTVT.

V gene TRBV28 combines with J gene TRBJ2-3; 10 bases map to TRBD1. The trim removed 5 bases at V and 4 bases at J, leaving 3 bases unmatched. From germline, CDR1 is MDHEN and CDR2 SYDVKM. The CDR3 spans 14 residues. In DNA form, the CDR3 reads TGTGCCAGCAGTCCCGGACAGGGGGCAGATACGCAGTATTTT. Encoded protein: CASSPGQGADTQYF.

The rearrangement joins TRBV7-2 to TRBJ2-7; 9 bases agree with TRBD2. The CDR3 is 16 residues long. V gave up 1 base and J gave up 0 bases; unmatched junction bases: 4. Germline values: CDR1 SGHTA, CDR2 FQGNSA. The CDR3 protein is CASSLDAGGSSYEQYF. DNA for the CDR3: TGTGCCAGCAGCTTAGACGCGGGAGGGAGCTCCTACGAGCAGTACTTC.

The rearrangement uses TRBV29-1 and TRBJ1-4, with 7 positions matching TRBD1. Unmatched junction bases numbered 16, after V lost 7 bases and J lost 8 bases. CDR3 length: 15 residues. Germline V gives CDR1 SQVTM, CDR2 ANQGSEA. The CDR3 sequence is CSAVLYHRGWEKLFF. The CDR3 DNA sequence: TGCAGCGCCGTCTTATACCACAGGGGTTGGGAAAAACTGTTTTTT.

The chain joins TRBV11-2 to TRBJ2-1; TRBD2 agrees at 9 bases. V gave up 8 bases and J gave up 7 bases; unmatched junction bases: 12. CDR1 and CDR2 (germline): SGHAT, FQNNGV. The CDR3 length is 15 residues. The CDR3 DNA follows: TGTGCCAGCGCCGAGATAGCGGGAGTATCTAATGAGCAGTTCTTC. Its protein product is CASAEIAGVSNEQFF.

In its sample, this clone was seen once. The rearrangement joins TRBV5-1 to TRBJ2-3, with D uncertain. The CDR3 is made up of 14 amino acids. Per germline, CDR1 SGHRS and CDR2 YFSETQ. Trimming cost V 4 bases and J 0 bases, with 9 bases left between them. This CDR3 is CASSQHLSTDTQYF. CDR3 in DNA: TGCGCCAGCAGCCAACACCTTAGCACAGATACGCAGTATTTT.

This sequence joins TRBV28 and TRBJ2-1; 7 bases align to TRBD1. V lost 6 bases to trimming and J lost 4 bases; unmatched junction nucleotides: 6. The length of the CDR3 is 14 residues. Germline V lookup: CDR1 MDHEN, CDR2 SYDVKM. The CDR3 protein is CASSDPGQYNEQFF. For the CDR3, the DNA is TGTGCCAGCAGCGACCCGGGACAGTACAATGAGCAGTTCTTC. Filled out from reference TRBV28 and TRBJ2-1, the complete variable domain reads DVKVTQSSRYLVKRTGEKVFLECVQDMDHENMFWYRQDPGLGLRLIYFSYDVKMKEKGDIPEGYSVSREKKERFSLILESASTNQTSMYLCASSDPGQYNEQFFGPGTRLTVL.

The gene calls are TRBV2 and TRBJ1-5; 7 positions agree with TRBD1. CDR1 SNHLY and CDR2 FYNNEI come from the germline V gene. Trimming took 5 bases from V and 3 from J; bases not matched to a gene: 7. This CDR3 has 15 amino acids. CDR3 sequence (DNA): TGTGCCAGCAGTAGACAGGGCCCCCTCAATCAGCCCCAGCATTTT. Translating it yields CASSRQGPLNQPQHF.

The V call is TRBV19, the J call TRBJ2-2; no definite D call. The length of the CDR3 is 15 residues. V was pared by 7 bases and J by 3 bases, with 15 bases between. The germline V gene encodes CDR1 LNHDA and CDR2 SQIVND (reference sequence). The CDR3 sequence: CASTPPERDTGELFF. Here the CDR3 DNA reads TGTGCCAGTACCCCGCCGGAACGGGACACCGGGGAGCTGTTTTTT.

The chain uses TRBV28 and TRBJ1-2; 9 nucleotides agree with TRBD1. The ends lost 3 bases at V and 2 bases at J; junction bases unmatched: 10. Germline V gene lookup returns CDR1 MDHEN and CDR2 SYDVKM. The CDR3 runs 17 residues. The DNA for the CDR3 is TGTGCCAGCAGTTTGCCGGGACAGGGTGGGATCAACTATGGCTACACCTTC. This encodes CASSLPGQGGINYGYTF.

About this clone itself: Relative to the germline gene, one junction end is altered; a read error may explain this. The J gene is TRBJ2-1, the V gene TRBV2; 8 nucleotides align to TRBD1. CDR1 is SNHLY and CDR2 is FYNNEI in the germline V gene. The CDR3 has 14 amino acids. The CDR3 DNA is TGTGCCAGCTGTGAGGACAGGGCCTACAATGAGCAGTTCTTC. This sequence encodes CASCEDRAYNEQFF.

The chain carries TRBV4-2 and TRBJ2-5; the D gene is possibly TRBD2 (6 bases). From germline, CDR1 is LGHNA and CDR2 YNFKEQ. V lost 4 bases to trimming and J lost 5 bases, with 17 bases between them. This CDR3 has 15 residues. The CDR3 DNA sequence: TGTGCCAGCAGCCTCACGGGAGTTGCTGCGGAGACCCAGTACTTC. Its translation is CASSLTGVAAETQYF.

This clone was seen many times. The rearrangement joins TRBV5-1 to TRBJ2-7; TRBD1 matches at 7 bases. This CDR3 is 15 amino acids long. Germline lookup yields CDR1 SGHRS and CDR2 YFSETQ. V shed 3 bases, J shed 5 bases, and the junction held 11 bases outside the gene matches. CDR3 protein: CASSYYRGPSHEQYF. CDR3 bases: TGCGCCAGCAGCTATTACAGGGGACCTTCCCACGAGCAGTACTTC.

The chain recombines TRBV5-6 with TRBJ2-1; 8 nucleotides line up with TRBD2. The CDR3 spans 13 residues. Germline V lookup: CDR1 SGHDT, CDR2 YYEEEE. V lost 5 bases and J lost 8; bases outside the gene matches: 6. As DNA, the CDR3 is TGTGCCAGCAGAGCAAGCGGGAGTGATGAGCAGTTCTTC. Protein: CASRASGSDEQFF. The full variable domain, its missing parts supplied by reference TRBV5-6 and TRBJ2-1, is DAGVTQSPTHLIKTRGQQVTLRCSPKSGHDTVSWYQQALGQGPQFIFQYYEEEERQRGNFPDRFSGHQFPNYSSELNVNALLLGDSALYLCASRASGSDEQFFGPGTRLTVL.